Below, 23 T cell receptor beta chains from the same sample are listed, as sequenced in a study of Ad26.COV2.S vaccination and SARS-CoV-2 variants (dated by TCRdb to the early 2020s). Library preparation employed the immunoSEQ multiplex PCR assay. TCRdb stores this immuneACCESS table with in-frame sequences only. Part of the clones is absent; in the studies checked, under half of the shortfall reflects unresolved V genes, and no reason is known for the rest. Within this sample are approximately 300,000 clones, with around 84% of them counted one time only. 1.9% of the sample goes to the ten largest clones. In the paper's terms, the treatment or condition label means: about 20 received Ad26.COV2.S at low or high dose, single or two shots; about 5 received placebo; per-sample allocation not given. Repertoires of vaccine and placebo recipients were sequenced from samples taken on day 63 after the first injection.

Sequencing was performed on peripheral blood, taken in a trial of Ad26.COV2.S vaccine versus placebo. Receptor source: a person between 18 and 60 years old who received the Ad26.COV2.S COVID-19 vaccine or a placebo.

Here the CDR3 reads CASSLVRDGTEAFF. CDR3 sequence (DNA): TGTGCCAGCAGCTTAGTCCGGGACGGCACTGAAGCTTTCTTT. The V call is TRBV7-2, the J call TRBJ1-1, with D maybe TRBD1 (5 bases). Germline V gene sequence: CDR1 SGHTA, CDR2 FQGNSA. The germline V and J ends were trimmed by 1 base and 4 bases, with 10 bases remaining between them. This CDR3 is 14 amino acids long. The full variable domain, completed using reference TRBV7-2 and TRBJ1-1, is GAGVSQSPSNKVTEKGKDVELRCDPISGHTALYWYRQSLGQGLEFLIYFQGNSAPDKSGLPSDRFSAERTGGSVSTLTIQRTQQEDSAVYLCASSLVRDGTEAFFGQGTRLTVV.

This clone was seen more than once but under ten times. V is TRBV7-2 and J is TRBJ1-2; D unresolved. CDR1 is SGHTA and CDR2 is FQGNSA in the germline V gene. CDR3 length: 14 amino acids. V was clipped by 5 bases and J by 2 bases, with 12 bases between them. The CDR3 DNA follows: TGTGCCAGCAGCCATCTACGCATAAACTATGGCTACACCTTC. Residues: CASSHLRINYGYTF.

The chain is built from TRBV15 and TRBJ2-1, with TRBD1 matching over 9 bases. Germline V gives CDR1 LNHNV, CDR2 YYDKDF (reference sequence). The J segment lost 7 bases and the V segment lost 3 bases, leaving 7 bases of the junction unmatched. This CDR3 has 15 amino acids. This CDR3 is CATSSASGQGNEQFF. CDR3 DNA: TGTGCCACCAGCAGTGCTTCGGGACAGGGTAATGAGCAGTTCTTC.

This rearrangement joins TRBV13 to TRBJ2-2, with TRBD1 matching over 8 bases. The germline V gene encodes CDR1 PRHDT and CDR2 FYEKMQ (reference sequence). The V segment lost 4 bases and the J segment 4 bases; nucleotides outside the gene matches: 11. The CDR3 covers 17 residues. CDR3 region: CASSSMDRVGTTGELFF. The CDR3 bases are TGTGCCAGCAGCTCCATGGACAGGGTGGGGACCACCGGGGAGCTGTTTTTT.

V usage is TRBV28 and J usage is TRBJ1-1; D is perhaps TRBD1 (6 bases). The germline V and J ends were trimmed by 6 bases and 5 bases, with 19 bases remaining between them. The CDR3 sequence is 15 residues long. Germline V CDR1 and CDR2: MDHEN, SYDVKM. The CDR3 here is CASSNAGARMTEAFF. CDR3 in DNA: TGTGCCAGCAGCAATGCGGGGGCGAGGATGACTGAAGCTTTCTTT. Complete variable domain (other parts from reference TRBV28 and TRBJ1-1): DVKVTQSSRYLVKRTGEKVFLECVQDMDHENMFWYRQDPGLGLRLIYFSYDVKMKEKGDIPEGYSVSREKKERFSLILESASTNQTSMYLCASSNAGARMTEAFFGQGTRLTVV.

The gene calls are TRBV5-6 and TRBJ1-2; D not certain. V lost 0 bases and J 8 bases, leaving 8 bases between the germline ends. The CDR3 runs 12 residues. The germline V gene encodes CDR1 SGHDT and CDR2 YYEEEE. The CDR3 is CASSLETYGYTF. The CDR3 nucleotides read TGTGCCAGCAGCTTGGAGACGTACGGCTACACCTTC.

The V call is TRBV5-1, the J call TRBJ2-7; 7 bases align to TRBD2. Germline CDR1 SGHRS, CDR2 YFSETQ. There are 18 residues in the CDR3. V was pared by 3 bases and J by 0 bases, with 15 bases of the junction left unmatched. The CDR3: CASSSSGGLFSGSYEQYF. The CDR3 DNA reads as TGCGCCAGCAGCTCATCGGGAGGCTTGTTCTCGGGCTCCTACGAGCAGTACTTC. Full variable domain (remainder filled in from reference TRBV5-1 and TRBJ2-7): KAGVTQTPRYLIKTRGQQVTLSCSPISGHRSVSWYQQTPGQGLQFLFEYFSETQRNKGNFPGRFSGRQFSNSRSEMNVSTLELGDSALYLCASSSSGGLFSGSYEQYFGPGTRLTVT.

The chain has TRBV5-4 and TRBJ1-6; 10 bases map to TRBD1. V lost 3 bases, J lost 7 bases, and 4 bases stayed unmatched. The germline gives CDR1 SGHNT, CDR2 YYREEE (reference sequence). This CDR3 is 15 amino acids long. CDR3 sequence reads: CASSWGDRGNSPLHF. CDR3 DNA sequence: TGTGCCAGCAGCTGGGGGGACAGGGGAAATTCACCCCTCCACTTT.

The chain is built from TRBV3-1 (or the pseudogene TRBV3-2) and TRBJ2-5; 7 positions match TRBD2. Germline-derived CDR1 and CDR2 are LGHDT and YNNKEL (reference sequence). CDR3 length: 18 residues. Unmatched junction bases numbered 20, after V lost 5 bases and J lost 5 bases. CDR3 coding DNA: TGTGCCAGCAGCTTAATTTGGGGGAGCGGGGCTGCCCCCGAGACCCAGTACTTC. This encodes CASSLIWGSGAAPETQYF.

The gene calls are TRBV5-1 and TRBJ2-5; a weak D match, TRBD2 (5 bases). This CDR3 has 16 amino acids. The ends were cut back, 0 bases at V and 5 bases at J, with 17 bases in the middle. Germline V gene lookup returns CDR1 SGHRS and CDR2 YFSETQ. CDR3 sequence: CASSLVASQPGETQYF. The CDR3 nucleotides read TGCGCCAGCAGCTTGGTGGCTAGCCAGCCCGGGGAGACCCAGTACTTC.

The rearrangement uses TRBV7-3 and TRBJ2-7, with 11 bases identical to TRBD1. J was trimmed by 6 bases and V by 5 bases; bases with no gene match: 12. Germline CDR1 and CDR2: SGHTA and FQGTGA. The CDR3 runs 16 residues. The CDR3 DNA sequence: TGTGCCAGCAGCCCTCACCCGGGACAGGGGGTTTCCGAGCAGTACTTC. Protein: CASSPHPGQGVSEQYF.

This chain links TRBV7-9 with TRBJ1-2; 9 bases agree with TRBD1. The CDR3 is 14 amino acids. In germline, CDR1 is SEHNR, CDR2 FQNEAQ (reference sequence). With 5 bases clipped from V and 7 bases from J, the junction kept 8 bases outside the gene matches. CDR3 protein: CASSPRGTGSGYTF. For the CDR3, the DNA is TGTGCCAGCAGCCCCCGCGGGACAGGGTCTGGCTACACCTTC. Combining the CDR3 with reference TRBV7-9 and TRBJ1-2 gives the whole variable domain DTGVSQNPRHKITKRGQNVTFRCDPISEHNRLYWYRQTLGQGPEFLTYFQNEAQLEKSRLLSDRFSAERPKGSFSTLEIQRTEQGDSAMYLCASSPRGTGSGYTFGSGTRLTVV.

This sequence joins TRBV3-1 (or the pseudogene TRBV3-2) and TRBJ1-1; D is uncertain. The CDR3 covers 17 residues. From germline, CDR1 is LGHDT and CDR2 YNNKEL (reference sequence). Between the trimmed V and J ends, which lost 4 bases and 4 bases, there was a span of 22 bases. The CDR3 DNA sequence: TGTGCCAGCAGCCGACTAGGAGGACCCAAAACCGTCACTGAAGCTTTCTTT. Translating it yields CASSRLGGPKTVTEAFF.

The chain employs TRBV5-1 and TRBJ1-1; TRBD1 matches 8 bases. The CDR3 length is 18 residues. Germline lookup yields CDR1 SGHRS and CDR2 YFSETQ. The V gene end was trimmed by 0 bases and the J gene end by 1 base; junction bases not matched to a gene: 11. In DNA form, the CDR3 reads TGCGCCAGCAGCTTGGGCCCCAGCAGGGGGCGGGGGAACACTGAAGCTTTCTTT. Protein product: CASSLGPSRGRGNTEAFF.

This sequence joins TRBV5-1 and TRBJ1-2; D gene ambiguous. CDR1 and CDR2 (germline): SGHRS, YFSETQ. With 0 bases removed from V and 2 bases from J, the gap between germline ends came to 5 bases. The length of the CDR3 is 13 residues. The CDR3 spells CASSLGVNYGYTF. DNA of the CDR3: TGCGCCAGCAGCTTGGGAGTAAACTATGGCTACACCTTC.

The genes are TRBV3-1 (or the pseudogene TRBV3-2) and TRBJ2-7; D gene ambiguous. Germline assignment: CDR1 LGHDT and CDR2 YNNKEL (reference sequence). Between the trimmed V and J ends, which lost 3 bases and 6 bases, there was a span of 18 bases. The CDR3 has 15 amino acids. This CDR3 reads CASSHRNPGSSEQYF. For the CDR3, the DNA is TGTGCCAGCAGCCACCGAAATCCAGGTTCGAGCGAGCAGTACTTC.

The J gene is TRBJ2-2, the V gene TRBV7-3; TRBD1 aligns across 7 bases. With V trimmed by 2 bases and J by 0 bases, 3 bases remained unmatched. CDR3 length equals 16 residues. Germline assignment: CDR1 SGHTA and CDR2 FQGTGA. The CDR3 DNA is TGTGCCAGCAGCTTAGACAGGGTTACGAACACCGGGGAGCTGTTTTTT. It is translated as CASSLDRVTNTGELFF.

The V call is TRBV5-4, the J call TRBJ1-2; 9 nucleotides align to TRBD1. The germline CDR1 and CDR2 sequences are SGHNT and YYREEE (reference sequence). This CDR3 is built from 15 residues. The V segment lost 0 bases and the J segment 7 bases; nucleotides outside the gene matches: 7. CDR3 residues: CASSLGAQGAGGYTF. CDR3 nucleotide sequence: TGTGCCAGCAGCTTGGGGGCACAGGGGGCGGGTGGCTACACCTTC.

The chain uses TRBV5-1 and TRBJ2-4, with a tentative D call TRBD1 (6 bases). Germline CDR1 and CDR2: SGHRS and YFSETQ. CDR3 length equals 16 residues. The V gene lost 5 bases and the J gene lost 5 bases, with 20 bases spanning the gap. The CDR3 is CASRQGTLSGENIQYF. The CDR3 bases are TGCGCCAGCAGGCAAGGGACCCTCTCAGGGGAAAACATTCAGTACTTC.

The gene calls are TRBV5-1 and TRBJ1-1; possible D gene TRBD1, 5 bases. V was shortened by 2 bases and J by 9 bases, with 14 bases between the two germline ends. This CDR3 contains 13 residues. CDR1 is SGHRS, CDR2 YFSETQ, per germline. The CDR3 region is CASSFPGDFKAFF. The CDR3 DNA reads as TGCGCCAGCAGCTTCCCGGGGGATTTTAAAGCTTTCTTT.

The rearrangement links TRBV7-2 to TRBJ1-2; D is unclear. The V gene lost 1 base and the J gene lost 2 bases, with 5 bases spanning the gap. The CDR3 is made up of 13 amino acids. Germline V lookup: CDR1 SGHTA, CDR2 FQGNSA. CDR3 sequence: CASSLVSNYGYTF. As DNA, the CDR3 is TGTGCCAGCAGCTTAGTGAGCAACTATGGCTACACCTTC.

The chain recombines TRBV6-1 with TRBJ1-1; no definite D call. Germline values: CDR1 MNHNS, CDR2 SASEGT. There are 12 residues in the CDR3. The germline V and J ends were trimmed by 1 base and 8 bases, with 8 bases remaining between them. CDR3 amino acids: CASSEGRPEAFF. The DNA of the CDR3 is TGTGCCAGCAGTGAAGGTCGTCCGGAAGCTTTCTTT.

This chain links TRBV18 with TRBJ2-1; weak D call: TRBD1 (5 bases). Germline lookup yields CDR1 KGHSH and CDR2 LQKENI. With 2 bases removed from V and 4 bases from J, the gap between germline ends came to 9 bases. The CDR3 runs to 14 residues. This chain's CDR3 is CASSPSQGYNEQFF. DNA of the CDR3: TGTGCCAGCTCACCAAGTCAGGGTTACAATGAGCAGTTCTTC.